A single sample is the source of the 7 T cell receptor beta chains below, sequenced in a study of pediatric ulcerative colitis. The table came from immunoSEQ multiplex PCR; TCRdb's copy has only in-frame clones and leaves some out. The sample consists of about 64,000 clones, 86% of them appearing once. The specimen sequenced was blood. Every receptor here comes from a boy aged 5-17 years with severe ulcerative colitis.

This clone came up a few times. This chain connects TRBV19 to TRBJ1-2; D is unresolved. V was cut by 6 bases and J by 8 bases, with 10 bases left in between. Germline lookup yields CDR1 LNHDA and CDR2 SQIVND (reference sequence). This CDR3 is 11 amino acids long. The CDR3 protein is CASSHGVGYTF. CDR3 nucleotides: TGTGCCAGTAGCCATGGGGTCGGCTACACCTTC.

CDR3 sequence: CASSLLETQYF. The CDR3 DNA sequence: TGTGCCAGCAGCTTGCTCGAGACCCAGTACTTC. This chain links TRBV7-9 with TRBJ2-5; D unresolved. From germline, CDR1 is SEHNR and CDR2 FQNEAQ (reference sequence). This CDR3 comprises 11 residues. Trimming removed 3 bases from V and 5 bases from J, with 4 bases in between.

The chain links TRBV5-1 to TRBJ2-7; 8 nucleotides align to TRBD1. The germline V gene has CDR1 SGHRS and CDR2 YFSETQ. The CDR3 runs 12 residues. J lost 9 bases, V lost 6 bases, and 8 bases had no gene match. The CDR3, as DNA: TGCGCCAGCAAGGTAGAAGGACAGGGGCAGTACTTC. Protein product: CASKVEGQGQYF.

The gene calls are TRBV19 and TRBJ1-4; D not certain. V dropped 3 bases and J dropped 5 bases, with 10 bases sitting between them. The CDR3 loop spans 14 amino acids. Per germline, CDR1 LNHDA and CDR2 SQIVND (reference sequence). The CDR3 sequence: CASSIGQINEKLFF. CDR3 coding DNA: TGTGCCAGTAGTATCGGTCAGATAAATGAAAAACTGTTTTTT.

The chain has TRBV7-9 and TRBJ2-3, with a weak D call TRBD2 (8 bases). Trimming left V 6 bases short and J 4 bases short, with 23 bases between. Germline V CDR1 and CDR2: SEHNR, FQNEAQ (reference sequence). The CDR3 spans 17 residues. DNA of the CDR3: TGTGCCAGCAGAGGGGGCCAAGCGGGAGAAGGCCCAGATACGCAGTATTTT. Translating gives CASRGGQAGEGPDTQYF.

This sequence joins TRBV18 and TRBJ1-1; tentative D call: TRBD1 (6 bases). Per germline, CDR1 KGHSH and CDR2 LQKENI. V shed 8 bases and J shed 1 base, with 8 bases lying between them. The CDR3 covers 12 residues. The CDR3 sequence: CASATGNTEAFF. CDR3 in DNA: TGTGCCAGCGCGACAGGGAACACTGAAGCTTTCTTT.

The chain joins TRBV18 to TRBJ1-4; TRBD1 might be the D (5 bases). The CDR3 runs to 13 residues. With 6 bases removed from V and 0 bases from J, the gap between germline ends came to 5 bases. Germline CDR1 reads KGHSH; CDR2 reads LQKENI. The CDR3 reads CASSRATNEKLFF. The CDR3 DNA follows: TGTGCCAGCTCCAGGGCAACTAATGAAAAACTGTTTTTT.